The 7 T cell receptor beta chains below come from one sample, sequenced in a study of CD4+ T cells in melanoma. TCRdb keeps only in-frame clones here, not all; method: immunoSEQ multiplex PCR. The table shows about 140,000 clones, with around 90% occurring only once. The source of these receptors is a human donor with melanoma.

The rearrangement uses TRBV6-6 and TRBJ2-3, with D tentatively TRBD1 or TRBD2 (6 bases each). The CDR3 runs to 16 residues. From germline, CDR1 is MNHNY and CDR2 SVGAGI (reference sequence). V dropped 6 bases and J dropped 2 bases, with 18 bases sitting between them. The CDR3 protein is CASRSRTGAITDTQYF. CDR3 nucleotide sequence: TGTGCCAGCAGATCTAGAACGGGGGCGATCACAGATACGCAGTATTTT.

The genes are TRBV5-4 and TRBJ2-5; 9 nucleotides agree with TRBD1. Per germline, CDR1 SGHNT and CDR2 YYREEE (reference sequence). V lost 6 bases, J lost 2 bases, and 5 bases stayed unmatched. CDR3 length: 14 amino acids. DNA of the CDR3: TGTGCCAGCAAACAAGACAGGGGGCAAGAGACCCAGTACTTC. It is translated as CASKQDRGQETQYF. Variable domain in full (rest from reference TRBV5-4 and TRBJ2-5): ETGVTQSPTHLIKTRGQQVTLRCSSQSGHNTVSWYQQALGQGPQFIFQYYREEENGRGNFPPRFSGLQFPNYSSELNVNALELDDSALYLCASKQDRGQETQYFGPGTRLLVL.

The chain employs TRBV9 and TRBJ1-1; D ambiguous. The CDR3 is 13 residues long. Trimming shortened V by 3 bases and J by 1 base, and 7 bases separated the two germline ends. CDR1 and CDR2 (germline): SGDLS, YYNGEE. CDR3 protein: CASSGNTNTEAFF. CDR3 DNA sequence: TGTGCCAGCAGCGGGAACACGAACACTGAAGCTTTCTTT.

This chain joins TRBV5-6 and TRBJ2-5; D gene uncertain. Trimming left V 7 bases short and J 1 base short, with 11 bases between. The CDR3 extends over 13 amino acids. The germline V gene has CDR1 SGHDT and CDR2 YYEEEE. The CDR3 protein is CASDSWGQETQYF. As DNA, the CDR3 is TGTGCCAGCGACTCCTGGGGCCAAGAGACCCAGTACTTC.

The chain has TRBV30 and TRBJ2-5, with D unclear. Trimming took 3 bases from V and 7 from J, leaving 15 bases between them. The CDR3 sequence is 13 residues long. Germline assignment: CDR1 GTSNPN and CDR2 SVGIG (reference sequence). This CDR3 is CAWRSLGIGTQYF. The CDR3 DNA sequence: TGTGCCTGGAGGTCCTTAGGTATTGGGACCCAGTACTTC.

The chain links TRBV19 to TRBJ2-1; D gene ambiguous. CDR1 and CDR2 from the germline V gene are LNHDA and SQIVND (reference sequence). There are 13 residues in the CDR3. The V gene lost 7 bases and the J gene lost 6 bases, with 13 bases spanning the gap. This CDR3 reads CASTLGSSNEQFF. CDR3 DNA sequence: TGTGCCAGTACCCTAGGGTCTAGCAATGAGCAGTTCTTC.

V usage is TRBV7-9 and J usage is TRBJ1-6; no definite D call. Per the germline V gene, CDR1 is SEHNR and CDR2 is FQNEAQ (reference sequence). The V end was cut by 5 bases, the J end by 9 bases, with 11 bases between. This CDR3 region has 13 residues. The CDR3 bases are TGTGCCAGCAGCGAACTAGTAATTTCACCCCTCCACTTT. Encoded protein: CASSELVISPLHF.